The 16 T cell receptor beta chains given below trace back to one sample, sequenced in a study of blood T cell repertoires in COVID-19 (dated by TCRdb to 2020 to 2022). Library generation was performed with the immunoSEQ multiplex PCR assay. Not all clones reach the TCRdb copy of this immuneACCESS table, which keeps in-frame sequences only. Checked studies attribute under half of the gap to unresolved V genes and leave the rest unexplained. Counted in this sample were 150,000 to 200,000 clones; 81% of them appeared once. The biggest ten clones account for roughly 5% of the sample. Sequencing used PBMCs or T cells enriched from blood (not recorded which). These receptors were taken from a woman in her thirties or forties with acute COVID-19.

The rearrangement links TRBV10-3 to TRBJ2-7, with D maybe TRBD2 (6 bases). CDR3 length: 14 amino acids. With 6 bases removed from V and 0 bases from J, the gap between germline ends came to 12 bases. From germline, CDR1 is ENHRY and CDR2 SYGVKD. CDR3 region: CAIRAGTGSYEQYF. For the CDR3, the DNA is TGTGCCATCAGGGCCGGGACTGGCTCCTACGAGCAGTACTTC.

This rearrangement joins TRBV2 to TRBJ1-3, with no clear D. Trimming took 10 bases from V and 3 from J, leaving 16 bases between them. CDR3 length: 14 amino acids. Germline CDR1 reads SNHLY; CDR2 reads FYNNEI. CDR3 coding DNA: TGTGCCACCGTACAGAGTAAAGGTGGAAACACCATATATTTT. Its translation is CATVQSKGGNTIYF.

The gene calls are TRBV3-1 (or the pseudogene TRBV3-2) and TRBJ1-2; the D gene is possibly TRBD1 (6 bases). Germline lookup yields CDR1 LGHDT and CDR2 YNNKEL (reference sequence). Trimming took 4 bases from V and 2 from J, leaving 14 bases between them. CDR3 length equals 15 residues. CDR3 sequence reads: CASSPIRTGNYGYTF. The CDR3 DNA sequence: TGTGCCAGCAGCCCAATACGAACAGGGAACTATGGCTACACCTTC.

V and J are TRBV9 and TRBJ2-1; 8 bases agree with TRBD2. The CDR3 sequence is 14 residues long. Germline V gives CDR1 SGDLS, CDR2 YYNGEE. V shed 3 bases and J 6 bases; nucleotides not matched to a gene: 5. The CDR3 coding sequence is TGTGCCAGCAGCGGCCTAGCGGGCGTCAATGAGCAGTTCTTC. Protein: CASSGLAGVNEQFF.

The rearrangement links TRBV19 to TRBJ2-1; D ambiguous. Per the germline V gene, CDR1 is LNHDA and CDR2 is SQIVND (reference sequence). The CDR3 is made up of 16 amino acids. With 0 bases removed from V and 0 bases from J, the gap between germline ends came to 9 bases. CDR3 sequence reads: CASSIEHISSYNEQFF. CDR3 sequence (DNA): TGTGCCAGTAGTATAGAACACATAAGCTCCTACAATGAGCAGTTCTTC.

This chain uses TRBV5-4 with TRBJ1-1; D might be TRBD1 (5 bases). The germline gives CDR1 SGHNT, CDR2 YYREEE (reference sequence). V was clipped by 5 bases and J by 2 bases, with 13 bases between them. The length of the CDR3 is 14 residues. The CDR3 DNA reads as TGTGCCAGCAGTTCAGGGTTTCCCAACACTGAAGCTTTCTTT. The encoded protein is CASSSGFPNTEAFF.

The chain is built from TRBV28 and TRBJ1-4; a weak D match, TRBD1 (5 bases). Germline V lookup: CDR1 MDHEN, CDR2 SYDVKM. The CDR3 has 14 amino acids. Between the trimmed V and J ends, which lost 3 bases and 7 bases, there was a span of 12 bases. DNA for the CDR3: TGTGCCAGCAGTTTTTATGGGGGAGGTGAAAAACTGTTTTTT. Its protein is CASSFYGGGEKLFF.

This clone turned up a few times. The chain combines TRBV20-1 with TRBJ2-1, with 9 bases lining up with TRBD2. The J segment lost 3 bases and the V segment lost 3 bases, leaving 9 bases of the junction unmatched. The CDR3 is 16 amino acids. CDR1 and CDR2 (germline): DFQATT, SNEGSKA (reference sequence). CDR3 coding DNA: TGCAGTGCTAGTACACCGGGACTAGCCGTCTACAATGAGCAGTTCTTC. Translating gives CSASTPGLAVYNEQFF.

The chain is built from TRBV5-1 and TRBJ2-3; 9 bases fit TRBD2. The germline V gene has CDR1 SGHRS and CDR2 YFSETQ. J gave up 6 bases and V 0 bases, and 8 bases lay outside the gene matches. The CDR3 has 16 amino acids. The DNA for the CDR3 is TGCGCCAGCAGCTTGGGGTCGCGGGAGGGTTATGATACGCAGTATTTT. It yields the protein CASSLGSREGYDTQYF.

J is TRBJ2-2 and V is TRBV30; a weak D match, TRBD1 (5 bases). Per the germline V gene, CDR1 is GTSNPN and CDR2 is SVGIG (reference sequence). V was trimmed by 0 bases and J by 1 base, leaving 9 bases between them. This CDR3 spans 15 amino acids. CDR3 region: CAWSVDSRNTGELFF. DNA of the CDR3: TGTGCCTGGAGTGTAGACAGTAGGAACACCGGGGAGCTGTTTTTT.

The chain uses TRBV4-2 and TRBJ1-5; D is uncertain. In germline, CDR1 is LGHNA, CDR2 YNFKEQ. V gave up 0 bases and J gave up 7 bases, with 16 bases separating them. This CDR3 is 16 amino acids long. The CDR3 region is CASSQDYVGLRQPQHF. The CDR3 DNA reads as TGTGCCAGCAGCCAAGATTACGTCGGGTTGCGCCAGCCCCAGCATTTT.

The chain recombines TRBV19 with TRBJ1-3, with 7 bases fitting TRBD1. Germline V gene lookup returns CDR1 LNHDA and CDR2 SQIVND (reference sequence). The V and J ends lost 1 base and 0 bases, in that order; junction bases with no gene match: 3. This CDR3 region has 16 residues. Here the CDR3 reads CASSIGTGLSGNTIYF. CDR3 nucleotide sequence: TGTGCCAGTAGTATAGGGACAGGCCTCTCTGGAAACACCATATATTTT.

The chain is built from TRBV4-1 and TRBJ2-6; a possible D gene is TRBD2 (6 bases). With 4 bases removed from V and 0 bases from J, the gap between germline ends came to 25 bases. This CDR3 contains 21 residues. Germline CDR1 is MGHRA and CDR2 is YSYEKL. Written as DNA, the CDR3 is TGCGCCAGCAGCCCGAGGGGATATCCGGGACTTACTAGCTCTGGGGCCAACGTCCTGACTTTC. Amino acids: CASSPRGYPGLTSSGANVLTF.

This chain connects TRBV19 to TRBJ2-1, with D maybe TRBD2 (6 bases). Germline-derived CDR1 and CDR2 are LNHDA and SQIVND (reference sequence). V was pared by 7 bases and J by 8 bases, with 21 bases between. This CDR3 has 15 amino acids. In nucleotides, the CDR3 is TGTGCCAGTAAGCTCCTGGGGCGGGAAGGAGATGAGCAGTTCTTC. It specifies CASKLLGREGDEQFF.

CDR3 loop: CAWSPRGLGEQFF. CDR3 bases: TGTGCCTGGAGTCCTAGGGGCTTGGGTGAGCAGTTCTTC. The V gene is TRBV30, the J gene TRBJ2-1, with a possible D match to TRBD1 (5 bases). CDR1 is GTSNPN and CDR2 is SVGIG in the germline V gene (reference sequence). This CDR3 comprises 13 residues. V gave up 2 bases and J gave up 9 bases, with 14 bases separating them.

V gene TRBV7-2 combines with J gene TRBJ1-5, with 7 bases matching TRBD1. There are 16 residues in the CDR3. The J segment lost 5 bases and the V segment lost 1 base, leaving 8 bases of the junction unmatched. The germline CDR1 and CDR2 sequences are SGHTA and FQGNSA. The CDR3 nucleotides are TGTGCCAGCAGCTTAGGGGGAAACAGGGGTCATCAGCCCCAGCATTTT. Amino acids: CASSLGGNRGHQPQHF.